Each of the 12 T cell receptor beta chains below was sequenced from the same sample in a study of a mutant IDH1 vaccine in newly diagnosed glioma. No cognate antigen is known for these TCRs. Clones were read by immunoSEQ multiplex PCR, and TCRdb kept only the in-frame ones, dropping some. Of approximately 50,000 clones listed, just under 80% were seen once; the top ten hold roughly 5.6%. Time point defined: week 5, during vaccination. One vaccine dose held 300 ug of mutant IDH1 20-mer peptide and came with topical imiquimod. The sample was PBMCs, taken from a glioma patient whose treatment included an IDH1 peptide vaccine. The source is a man aged 50 to 59 with glioma.

The rearrangement links TRBV5-4 to TRBJ2-5, with D possibly being TRBD2 (6 bases). CDR1 is SGHNT and CDR2 is YYREEE in the germline V gene (reference sequence). The CDR3 has 14 amino acids. Trimming pared 1 base from V and 2 bases from J, leaving 9 bases between. The DNA for the CDR3 is TGTGCCAGCAGCTTGAGGAGGGGACAAGAGACCCAGTACTTC. It codes for CASSLRRGQETQYF. The full variable domain, its missing parts supplied by reference TRBV5-4 and TRBJ2-5, is ETGVTQSPTHLIKTRGQQVTLRCSSQSGHNTVSWYQQALGQGPQFIFQYYREEENGRGNFPPRFSGLQFPNYSSELNVNALELDDSALYLCASSLRRGQETQYFGPGTRLLVL.

J is TRBJ2-7 and V is TRBV10-3; 8 bases line up with TRBD2. Germline assignment: CDR1 ENHRY and CDR2 SYGVKD. This CDR3 has 11 residues. J was trimmed by 3 bases and V by 10 bases; bases with no gene match: 2. The CDR3 DNA sequence: TGTGCCACGGGGGGGGGCTACGAGCAGTACTTC. Translating gives CATGGGYEQYF.

The chain links TRBV9 to TRBJ1-1; D remains unclear. Between the trimmed V and J ends, which lost 4 bases and 1 base, there was a span of 11 bases. CDR3 size: 14 residues. Looked up from germline, CDR1 is SGDLS and CDR2 is YYNGEE. The DNA of the CDR3 is TGTGCCAGCAGCCCAATTCCGGAGAACACTGAAGCTTTCTTT. Its protein product is CASSPIPENTEAFF.

The chain employs TRBV5-1 and TRBJ2-6; D possibly corresponds to TRBD2 (5 bases). Trimming left V 8 bases short and J 4 bases short, with 28 bases between. CDR1 and CDR2 (germline): SGHRS, YFSETQ. CDR3 length: 19 residues. The CDR3 sequence: CASMEWGSFYGVGANVLTF. For the CDR3, the DNA is TGCGCCAGTATGGAGTGGGGATCCTTCTACGGGGTCGGGGCCAACGTCCTGACTTTC. The full variable domain, its missing parts supplied by reference TRBV5-1 and TRBJ2-6, is KAGVTQTPRYLIKTRGQQVTLSCSPISGHRSVSWYQQTPGQGLQFLFEYFSETQRNKGNFPGRFSGRQFSNSRSEMNVSTLELGDSALYLCASMEWGSFYGVGANVLTFGAGSRLTVL.

This clone is termed medium-sized. DNA for the CDR3: TGTGCCAGCAGTTACTCCCAAAACGCGGGATCACCCCTCCACTTT. Translation gives CASSYSQNAGSPLHF. The V gene is TRBV6-5, the J gene TRBJ1-6; D not resolved. The CDR3 is 15 amino acids. V lost 0 bases and J 10 bases, leaving 13 bases between the germline ends. Germline V gene sequence: CDR1 MNHEY, CDR2 SVGAGI.

V usage is TRBV6-5 and J usage is TRBJ1-4; 9 positions agree with TRBD1. Trimming removed 6 bases from V and 8 bases from J; junction bases left unmatched: 10. The germline gives CDR1 MNHEY, CDR2 SVGAGI. This CDR3 is 15 amino acids long. CDR3 nucleotides: TGTGCCAGCAGGAAGGAGGGGACAGGGAGGGAAAAACTGTTTTTT. Encoded protein: CASRKEGTGREKLFF.

This clone was seen many times. The chain is built from TRBV6-1 and TRBJ2-7; 9 bases agree with TRBD1. With 6 bases clipped from V and 5 bases from J, the junction kept 5 bases outside the gene matches. The germline gives CDR1 MNHNS, CDR2 SASEGT. There are 13 residues in the CDR3. CDR3 sequence (DNA): TGTGCCAGCAGGGACAGGGGTAGCCACGAGCAGTACTTC. Translation gives CASRDRGSHEQYF.

The chain employs TRBV5-6 and TRBJ2-1; no clear D gene. Germline lookup yields CDR1 SGHDT and CDR2 YYEEEE. The CDR3 extends over 13 amino acids. Trimming shortened V by 4 bases and J by 4 bases, and 9 bases separated the two germline ends. The CDR3 here is CASSHRNYNEQFF. CDR3 in DNA: TGTGCCAGCAGCCACCGAAATTACAATGAGCAGTTCTTC.

The V call is TRBV6-5, the J call TRBJ1-4, with D possibly TRBD1 on 6 matching bases. Germline V lookup: CDR1 MNHEY, CDR2 SVGAGI. The CDR3 totals 14 residues. The V end lost 6 bases, the J end lost 5 bases, and 13 bases lay between the germline ends. Here the CDR3 reads CASSTQGRNEKLFF. CDR3 DNA sequence: TGTGCCAGCAGCACACAGGGACGCAATGAAAAACTGTTTTTT.

The chain links TRBV7-9 to TRBJ2-1; TRBD2 aligns across 9 bases. The length of the CDR3 is 15 residues. Germline V gene data show CDR1 as SEHNR and CDR2 as FQNEAQ (reference sequence). With 5 bases clipped from V and 8 bases from J, the junction kept 10 bases outside the gene matches. The CDR3 here is CASSPYGRGGDEQFF. CDR3 DNA sequence: TGTGCCAGCAGCCCCTATGGGCGGGGGGGCGATGAGCAGTTCTTC.

This chain uses TRBV5-4 with TRBJ1-1; a possible D gene is TRBD1 (6 bases). The CDR3 contains 16 residues. The V and J ends lost 0 bases and 3 bases respectively, with 15 bases between them. CDR1 and CDR2 (germline): SGHNT, YYREEE (reference sequence). The CDR3 DNA sequence: TGTGCCAGCAGCTTGGCCGGGGGGGCTGGTCACACTGAAGCTTTCTTT. Amino acids: CASSLAGGAGHTEAFF. Filled out from reference TRBV5-4 and TRBJ1-1, the complete variable domain reads ETGVTQSPTHLIKTRGQQVTLRCSSQSGHNTVSWYQQALGQGPQFIFQYYREEENGRGNFPPRFSGLQFPNYSSELNVNALELDDSALYLCASSLAGGAGHTEAFFGQGTRLTVV.

This chain connects TRBV7-3 to TRBJ2-4; the D gene is possibly TRBD1 (6 bases). Germline V gene data show CDR1 as SGHTA and CDR2 as FQGTGA. Trimming shortened V by 1 base and J by 7 bases, and 8 bases separated the two germline ends. The CDR3 runs 13 residues. As DNA, the CDR3 is TGTGCCAGCAGCTTAAGTCAGGGGAACATTCAGTACTTC. Translating it yields CASSLSQGNIQYF.